This T cell receptor beta chain emerged from a study of T-cell reconstitution after alpha-beta-depleted transplantation in children. Unique molecular identifiers were incorporated during preparation of the TCRbeta library. TCRdb ran MiXCR on the PCR reads and lists one entry per CDR3 protein. Of 240,000 or so distinct CDR3 sequences detected, about 11% appear once; the ten largest clones hold around 2.5%. The CDR3 consists of 14 residues. Trimming removed 4 bases from V and 7 bases from J, with 20 bases in between. Germline CDR1 reads SQVTM; CDR2 reads ANQGSEA. Sequenced material: PBMCs from the stem cell graft donor, taken from the stem cell graft. This TCR was recovered from a human donor who donated a stem cell graft to a child with acute lymphoblastic leukemia. The chain joins TRBV29-1 to TRBJ2-7; D gene ambiguous. This chain's CDR3 is CSVGPSRHSYEQYF. The CDR3 DNA reads TGCAGCGTTGGCCCCTCCAGGCACTCTTATGAGCAGTACTTC.